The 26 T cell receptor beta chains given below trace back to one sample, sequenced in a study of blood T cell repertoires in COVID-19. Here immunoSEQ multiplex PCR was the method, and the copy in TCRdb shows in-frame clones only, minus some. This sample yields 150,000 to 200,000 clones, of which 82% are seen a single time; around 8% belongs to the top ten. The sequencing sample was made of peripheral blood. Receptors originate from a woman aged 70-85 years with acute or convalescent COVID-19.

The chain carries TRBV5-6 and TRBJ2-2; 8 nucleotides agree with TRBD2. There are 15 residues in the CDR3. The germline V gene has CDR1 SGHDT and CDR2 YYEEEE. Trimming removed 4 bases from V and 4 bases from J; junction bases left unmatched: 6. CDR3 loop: CASSPAGGLTGELFF. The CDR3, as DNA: TGTGCCAGCAGCCCTGCGGGGGGCCTCACCGGGGAGCTGTTTTTT.

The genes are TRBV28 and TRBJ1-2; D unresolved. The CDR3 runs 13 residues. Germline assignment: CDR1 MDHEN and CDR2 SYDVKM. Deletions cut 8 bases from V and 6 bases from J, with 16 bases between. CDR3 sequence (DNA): TGTGCCAGCCAGCGTACTCTCGGAAATGGCTACACCTTC. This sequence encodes CASQRTLGNGYTF.

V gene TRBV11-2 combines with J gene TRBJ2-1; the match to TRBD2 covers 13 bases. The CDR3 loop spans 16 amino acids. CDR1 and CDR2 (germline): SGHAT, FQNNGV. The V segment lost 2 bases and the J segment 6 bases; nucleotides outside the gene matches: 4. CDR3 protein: CASSLSLAGGANEQFF. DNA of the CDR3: TGTGCCAGCAGCTTATCACTAGCGGGAGGGGCCAATGAGCAGTTCTTC.

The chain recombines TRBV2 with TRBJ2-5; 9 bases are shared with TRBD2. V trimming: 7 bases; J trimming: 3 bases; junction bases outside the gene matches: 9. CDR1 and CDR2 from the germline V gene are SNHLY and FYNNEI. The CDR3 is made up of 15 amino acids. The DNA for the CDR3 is TGTGCCAGCAAGACCGAAGCGGGAGGTGAAGAGACCCAGTACTTC. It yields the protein CASKTEAGGEETQYF.

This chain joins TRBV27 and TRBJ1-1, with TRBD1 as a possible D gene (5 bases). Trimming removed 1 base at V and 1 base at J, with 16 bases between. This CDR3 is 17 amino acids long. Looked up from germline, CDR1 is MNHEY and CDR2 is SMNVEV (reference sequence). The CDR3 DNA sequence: TGTGCCAGCAGTTTATTCAGGATGGGGGGACGGAACACTGAAGCTTTCTTT. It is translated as CASSLFRMGGRNTEAFF.

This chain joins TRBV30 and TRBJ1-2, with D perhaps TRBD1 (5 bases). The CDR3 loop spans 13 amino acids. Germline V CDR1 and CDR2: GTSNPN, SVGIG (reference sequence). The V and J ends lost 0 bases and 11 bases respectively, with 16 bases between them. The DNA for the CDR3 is TGTGCCTGGAGTGTACTCCAACAGGCGCATTACACCTTC. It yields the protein CAWSVLQQAHYTF.

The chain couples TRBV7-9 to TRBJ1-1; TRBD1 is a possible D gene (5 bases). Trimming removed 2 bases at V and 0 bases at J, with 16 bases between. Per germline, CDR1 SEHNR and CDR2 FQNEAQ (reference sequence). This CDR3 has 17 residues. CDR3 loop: CASSLTGWRGLNTEAFF. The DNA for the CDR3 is TGTGCCAGCAGCTTAACAGGTTGGCGGGGGTTGAACACTGAAGCTTTCTTT.

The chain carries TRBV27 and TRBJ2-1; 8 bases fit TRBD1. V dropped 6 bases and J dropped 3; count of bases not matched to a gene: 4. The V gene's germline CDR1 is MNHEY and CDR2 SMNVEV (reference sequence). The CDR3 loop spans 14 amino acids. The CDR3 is CASSSDRGYNEQFF. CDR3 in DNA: TGTGCCAGCAGCTCTGACAGGGGCTACAATGAGCAGTTCTTC.

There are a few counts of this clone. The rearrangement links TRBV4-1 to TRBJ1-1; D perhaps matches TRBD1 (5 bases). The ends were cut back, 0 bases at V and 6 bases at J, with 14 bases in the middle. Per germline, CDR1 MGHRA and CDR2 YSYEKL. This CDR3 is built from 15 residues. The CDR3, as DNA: TGCGCCAGCAGCCAAGATTTCTCAGGGAGGGCTGAAGCTTTCTTT. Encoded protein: CASSQDFSGRAEAFF.

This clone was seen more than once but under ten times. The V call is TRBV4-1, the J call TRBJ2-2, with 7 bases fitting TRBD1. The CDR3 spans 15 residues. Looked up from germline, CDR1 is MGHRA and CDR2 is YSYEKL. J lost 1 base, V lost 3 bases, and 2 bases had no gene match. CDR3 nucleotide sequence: TGCGCCAGCAGCCAGAGGGGGCTGAACACCGGGGAGCTGTTTTTT. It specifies CASSQRGLNTGELFF.

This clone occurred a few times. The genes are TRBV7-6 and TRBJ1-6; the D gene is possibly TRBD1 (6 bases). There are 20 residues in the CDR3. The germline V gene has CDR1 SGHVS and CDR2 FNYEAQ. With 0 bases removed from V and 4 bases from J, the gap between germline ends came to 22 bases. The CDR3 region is CASSLAVRQGRSMYNSPLHF. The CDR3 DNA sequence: TGTGCCAGCAGCTTAGCGGTCCGGCAGGGGCGCTCCATGTATAATTCACCCCTCCACTTT.

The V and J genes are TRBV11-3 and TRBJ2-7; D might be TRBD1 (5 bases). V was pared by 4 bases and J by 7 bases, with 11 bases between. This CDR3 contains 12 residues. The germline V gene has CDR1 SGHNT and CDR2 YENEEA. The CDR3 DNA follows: TGTGCCAGCAGCTGGGGCAGTGGGGAGCAGTACTTC. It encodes CASSWGSGEQYF.

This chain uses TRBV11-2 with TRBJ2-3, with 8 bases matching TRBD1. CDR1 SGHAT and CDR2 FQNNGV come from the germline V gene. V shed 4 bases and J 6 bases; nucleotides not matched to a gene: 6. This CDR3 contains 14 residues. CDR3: CASSSPGGRDTQYF. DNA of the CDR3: TGTGCCAGCAGCTCCCCAGGGGGCCGGGATACGCAGTATTTT.

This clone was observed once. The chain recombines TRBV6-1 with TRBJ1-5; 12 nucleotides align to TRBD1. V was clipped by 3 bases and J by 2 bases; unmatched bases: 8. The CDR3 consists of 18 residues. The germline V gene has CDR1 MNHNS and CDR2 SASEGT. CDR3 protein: CASSDRDRGHSGNQPQHF. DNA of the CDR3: TGTGCCAGCAGTGACCGGGACAGGGGGCATTCTGGCAATCAGCCCCAGCATTTT.

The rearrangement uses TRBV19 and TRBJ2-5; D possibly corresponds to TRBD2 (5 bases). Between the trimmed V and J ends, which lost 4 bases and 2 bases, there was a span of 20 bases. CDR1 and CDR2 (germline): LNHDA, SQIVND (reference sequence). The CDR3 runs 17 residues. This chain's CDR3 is CASSTREWRRPQETQYF. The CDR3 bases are TGTGCCAGTAGTACACGTGAGTGGAGGAGACCGCAAGAGACCCAGTACTTC.

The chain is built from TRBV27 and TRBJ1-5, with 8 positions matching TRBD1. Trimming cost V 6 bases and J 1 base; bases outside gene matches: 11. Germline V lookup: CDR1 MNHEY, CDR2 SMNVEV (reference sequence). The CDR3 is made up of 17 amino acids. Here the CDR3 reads CASRAHRGTGSNQPQHF. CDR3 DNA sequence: TGTGCCAGCAGAGCTCACAGGGGGACGGGAAGCAATCAGCCCCAGCATTTT.

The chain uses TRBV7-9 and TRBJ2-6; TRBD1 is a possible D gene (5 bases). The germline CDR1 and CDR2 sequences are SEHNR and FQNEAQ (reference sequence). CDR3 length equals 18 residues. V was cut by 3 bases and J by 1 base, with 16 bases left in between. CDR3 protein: CASSFGAIAKSGANVLTF. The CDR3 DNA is TGTGCCAGCAGCTTTGGGGCTATCGCGAAATCTGGGGCCAACGTCCTGACTTTC. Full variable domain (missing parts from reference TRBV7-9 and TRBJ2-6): DTGVSQNPRHKITKRGQNVTFRCDPISEHNRLYWYRQTLGQGPEFLTYFQNEAQLEKSRLLSDRFSAERPKGSFSTLEIQRTEQGDSAMYLCASSFGAIAKSGANVLTFGAGSRLTVL.

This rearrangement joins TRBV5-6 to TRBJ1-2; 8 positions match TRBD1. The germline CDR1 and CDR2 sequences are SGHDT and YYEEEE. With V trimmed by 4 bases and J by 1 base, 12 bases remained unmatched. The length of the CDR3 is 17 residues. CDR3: CASSPRQGRGLNYGYTF. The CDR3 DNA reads TGTGCCAGCAGCCCCAGACAGGGGAGGGGCCTTAACTATGGCTACACCTTC. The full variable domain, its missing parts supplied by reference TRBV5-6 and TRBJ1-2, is DAGVTQSPTHLIKTRGQQVTLRCSPKSGHDTVSWYQQALGQGPQFIFQYYEEEERQRGNFPDRFSGHQFPNYSSELNVNALLLGDSALYLCASSPRQGRGLNYGYTFGSGTRLTVV.

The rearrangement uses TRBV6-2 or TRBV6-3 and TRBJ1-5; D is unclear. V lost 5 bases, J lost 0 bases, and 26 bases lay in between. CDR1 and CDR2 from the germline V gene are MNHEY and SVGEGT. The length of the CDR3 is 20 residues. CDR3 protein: CASSTLLRSKPGGSNQPQHF. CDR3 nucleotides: TGTGCCAGCAGTACCCTTTTACGATCTAAGCCCGGCGGTAGCAATCAGCCCCAGCATTTT.

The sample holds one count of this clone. The CDR3 DNA reads TGTGCCAGCTCACTAAGCATAAGACTAGCGGGGGGAAGCAGGAATGAGCAGTTCTTC. Translated: CASSLSIRLAGGSRNEQFF. This chain joins TRBV18 and TRBJ2-1, with TRBD2 matching 13 bases. The germline V gene has CDR1 KGHSH and CDR2 LQKENI. There are 19 residues in the CDR3. J lost 7 bases, V lost 4 bases, and 16 bases had no gene match.

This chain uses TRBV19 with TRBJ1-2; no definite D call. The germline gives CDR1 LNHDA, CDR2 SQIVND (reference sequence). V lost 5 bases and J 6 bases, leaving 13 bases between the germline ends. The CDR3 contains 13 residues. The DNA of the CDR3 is TGTGCCAGTAGTCAAGGTTGGGGAGATGGCTACACCTTC. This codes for CASSQGWGDGYTF.

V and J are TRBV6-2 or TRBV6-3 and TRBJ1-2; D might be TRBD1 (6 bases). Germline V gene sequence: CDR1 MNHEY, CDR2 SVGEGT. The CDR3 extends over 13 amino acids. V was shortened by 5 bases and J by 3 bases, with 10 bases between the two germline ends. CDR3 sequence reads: CASSPDSHYGYTF. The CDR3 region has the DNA TGTGCCAGCAGTCCGGACAGCCACTATGGCTACACCTTC.

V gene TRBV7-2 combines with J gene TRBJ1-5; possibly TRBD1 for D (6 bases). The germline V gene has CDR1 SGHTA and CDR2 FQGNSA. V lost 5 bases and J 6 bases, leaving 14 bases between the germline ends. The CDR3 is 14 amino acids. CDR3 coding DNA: TGTGCCAGCAGCATTGGGGGGGCAGTTCAGCCCCAGCATTTT. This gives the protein CASSIGGAVQPQHF.

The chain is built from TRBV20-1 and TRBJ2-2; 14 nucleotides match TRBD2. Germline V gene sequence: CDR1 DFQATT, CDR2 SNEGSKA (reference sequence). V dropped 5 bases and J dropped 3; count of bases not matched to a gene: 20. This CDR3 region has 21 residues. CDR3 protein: CSACGVPSGLAGVWDTGELFF. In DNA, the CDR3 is TGCAGTGCTTGTGGGGTTCCGTCGGGACTAGCGGGAGTTTGGGACACCGGGGAGCTGTTTTTT.

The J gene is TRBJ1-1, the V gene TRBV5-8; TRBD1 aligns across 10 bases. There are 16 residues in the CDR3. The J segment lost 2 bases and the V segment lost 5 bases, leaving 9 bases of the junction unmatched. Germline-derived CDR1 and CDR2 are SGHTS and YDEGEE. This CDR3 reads CASSSGQGRPNTEAFF. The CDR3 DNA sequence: TGTGCCAGCAGTTCGGGACAGGGGAGGCCCAACACTGAAGCTTTCTTT.

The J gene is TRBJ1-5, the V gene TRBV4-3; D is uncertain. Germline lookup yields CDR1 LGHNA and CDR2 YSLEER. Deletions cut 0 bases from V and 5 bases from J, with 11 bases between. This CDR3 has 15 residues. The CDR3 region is CASSQDVTGYQPQHF. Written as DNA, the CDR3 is TGCGCCAGCAGCCAAGACGTAACGGGATATCAGCCCCAGCATTTT.